This TCR beta chain was identified during a study of T-cell memory formation after mild COVID-19. Points from the study as a whole: Clones that got smaller from day 15 to 85 had even CD4/CD8, while clones growing later tipped toward CD4+.

Germline V gene sequence: CDR1 SGHAT, CDR2 FQNNGV. This CDR3 region has 12 residues. Trimming removed 1 base at V and 6 bases at J, with 6 bases between. After 5'RACE with constant-segment primers, TCR alpha and TCR beta cDNA libraries carrying sample barcodes and UMIs were obtained. Using its own MiXCR run on the 5' RACE reads, TCRdb lists one record per CDR3 protein. The top ten hold around 3.9% of the sample, which has around 200,000 distinct CDR3 sequences, around a sixth seen once. This clonotype has only a few counts. Antigen: not known. The chain is built from TRBV11-2 and TRBJ1-1; D not resolved. The sequenced sample was PBMCs or a T cell subset sorted from them (not recorded which). The sequence came from a man aged 18 to 35 who had mild COVID-19 (a few samples of this study predate the infection). Cell type and time point are not known. The CDR3 DNA is TGTGCCAGCAGCTTAGGAGCCGCTGAAGCTTTCTTT. It codes for CASSLGAAEAFF.